This T cell receptor beta chain was retrieved from a study of T cell repertoires in cytomegalovirus infection. Note on this clonotype: Antigen unknown.

MiXCR was run by TCRdb on the reads, yielding one entry per CDR3 protein. Of a few hundred thousand distinct CDR3 sequences listed, 30% to 40% are singletons. The CDR3 extends over 18 amino acids. CDR1 SEHNR and CDR2 FQNEAQ come from the germline V gene (reference sequence). V lost 3 bases and J lost 2; bases outside the gene matches: 10. The chain links TRBV7-9 to TRBJ2-3, with TRBD2 matching 11 bases. The sample in question was cultured PBMCs, obtained from culture after CMV antigen stimulation. The origin of this receptor is a human donor in good health (CMV status not recorded). Some clones in this sample may be carry-over from other donors' samples. The CDR3 loop is CASSFPLGTSGDTDTQYF. CDR3 bases: TGTGCCAGCAGCTTTCCGCTGGGGACTAGCGGCGACACAGATACGCAGTATTTT.